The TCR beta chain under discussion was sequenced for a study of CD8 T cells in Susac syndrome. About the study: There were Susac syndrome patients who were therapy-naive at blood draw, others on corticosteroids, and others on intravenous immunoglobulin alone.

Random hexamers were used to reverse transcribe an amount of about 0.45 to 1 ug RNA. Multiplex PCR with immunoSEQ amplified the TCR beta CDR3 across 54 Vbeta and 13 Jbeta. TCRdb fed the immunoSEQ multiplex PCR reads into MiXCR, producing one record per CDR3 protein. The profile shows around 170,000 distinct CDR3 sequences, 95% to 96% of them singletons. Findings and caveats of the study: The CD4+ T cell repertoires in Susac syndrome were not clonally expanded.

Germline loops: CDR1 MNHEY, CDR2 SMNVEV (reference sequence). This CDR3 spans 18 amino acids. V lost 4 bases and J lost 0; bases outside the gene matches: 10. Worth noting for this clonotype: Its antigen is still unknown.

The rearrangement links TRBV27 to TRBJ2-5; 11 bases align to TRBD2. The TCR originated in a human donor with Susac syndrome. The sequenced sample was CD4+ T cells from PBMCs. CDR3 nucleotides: TGTGCCAGCAGTTCCGCACTAGCGGGAGTCCTGTACCAAGAGACCCAGTACTTC. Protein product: CASSSALAGVLYQETQYF.